The 18 T cell receptor beta chains presented below share a single source sample, sequenced in a study of blood T cell repertoires in COVID-19. Clones were read by immunoSEQ multiplex PCR, and TCRdb kept only the in-frame ones, dropping some. The data hold over 600,000 clones, with approximately 90% observed a single time. Source material: peripheral blood. These receptors all stem from a woman younger than 35 with acute or convalescent COVID-19.

The chain links TRBV5-8 to TRBJ1-5, with unresolved D. The CDR3 contains 16 residues. Germline loops: CDR1 SGHTS, CDR2 YDEGEE. Deletions cut 0 bases from V and 3 bases from J, with 13 bases between. DNA of the CDR3: TGTGCCAGCAGCTTGGCGTGGGAGCAGCTCAATCAGCCCCAGCATTTT. It yields the protein CASSLAWEQLNQPQHF. Complete variable domain (other parts from reference TRBV5-8 and TRBJ1-5): EAGVTQSPTHLIKTRGQQATLRCSPISGHTSVYWYQQALGLGLQFLLWYDEGEERNRGNFPPRFSGRQFPNYSSELNVNALELEDSALYLCASSLAWEQLNQPQHFGDGTRLSIL.

J is TRBJ1-5 and V is TRBV2; 7 nucleotides match TRBD1. Trimming cost V 6 bases and J 1 base; bases outside gene matches: 9. The CDR3 loop spans 16 amino acids. In germline, CDR1 is SNHLY, CDR2 FYNNEI. For the CDR3, the DNA is TGTGCCAGCAGCCATAGGACAGGTTGGAGCAATCAGCCCCAGCATTTT. Translated, it gives CASSHRTGWSNQPQHF.

This chain connects TRBV2 to TRBJ1-5; perhaps TRBD1 as D (6 bases). The CDR3 length is 13 residues. CDR1 is SNHLY and CDR2 is FYNNEI in the germline V gene. Trimming removed 6 bases from V and 7 bases from J, with 13 bases in between. CDR3 in DNA: TGTGCCAGCAGGAGGGGGGGTGGACAGCCCCAGCATTTT. It is translated as CASRRGGGQPQHF.

The V and J genes are TRBV5-6 and TRBJ1-4; D uncertain. CDR3 length: 14 residues. The germline V gene has CDR1 SGHDT and CDR2 YYEEEE. V dropped 4 bases and J dropped 7 bases, with 14 bases sitting between them. The DNA of the CDR3 is TGTGCCAGCAGCCCCGATTATAGTGGTGAAAAACTGTTTTTT. Its protein is CASSPDYSGEKLFF.

This clone was recorded only once. This chain links TRBV9 with TRBJ1-2, with D tentatively TRBD1 (5 bases). CDR3 length: 12 amino acids. Germline V CDR1 and CDR2: SGDLS, YYNGEE. V lost 1 base to trimming and J lost 7 bases, with 8 bases between them. CDR3: CASSVRGGGYTF. CDR3 sequence (DNA): TGTGCCAGCAGCGTAAGGGGCGGTGGCTACACCTTC.

V and J are TRBV5-4 and TRBJ2-6; 8 bases are a match to TRBD1. The junction had 9 bases not matched to a gene; V was cut back by 3 bases and J by 4 bases. The length of the CDR3 is 17 residues. Per the germline V gene, CDR1 is SGHNT and CDR2 is YYREEE (reference sequence). Here the CDR3 reads CASSSKTGADGANVLTF. The DNA of the CDR3 is TGTGCCAGCAGCTCCAAGACAGGGGCGGACGGGGCCAACGTCCTGACTTTC. Combining the CDR3 with reference TRBV5-4 and TRBJ2-6 gives the whole variable domain ETGVTQSPTHLIKTRGQQVTLRCSSQSGHNTVSWYQQALGQGPQFIFQYYREEENGRGNFPPRFSGLQFPNYSSELNVNALELDDSALYLCASSSKTGADGANVLTFGAGSRLTVL.

The chain employs TRBV6-2 or TRBV6-3 and TRBJ1-4; 9 bases align to TRBD1. Unmatched junction bases numbered 9, after V lost 2 bases and J lost 11 bases. The CDR3 loop spans 15 amino acids. Germline lookup yields CDR1 MNHEY and CDR2 SVGEGT. The DNA for the CDR3 is TGTGCCAGCAGTTACCTGCGGACAGGGGTTGGGAAACTGTTTTTT. Translation gives CASSYLRTGVGKLFF.

The V call is TRBV19, the J call TRBJ2-7, with D perhaps TRBD2 (6 bases). CDR1 and CDR2 from the germline V gene are LNHDA and SQIVND (reference sequence). Trimming removed 7 bases from V and 1 base from J, with 8 bases in between. The CDR3 spans 12 residues. CDR3 DNA: TGTGCCAGTACCGGGACTTCCTACGAGCAGTACTTC. Translation gives CASTGTSYEQYF.

This clone showed up just once. This rearrangement joins TRBV6-4 to TRBJ2-1, with TRBD2 matching 14 bases. Trimming took 1 base from V and 6 from J; bases not matched to a gene: 11. The CDR3 has 19 amino acids. Looked up from germline, CDR1 is MRHNA and CDR2 is SNTAGT. CDR3 protein: CASSDLGLAGAGTPNEQFF. CDR3 coding DNA: TGTGCCAGCAGTGACTTGGGACTAGCGGGGGCGGGAACCCCCAATGAGCAGTTCTTC.

The chain employs TRBV5-1 and TRBJ1-1, with TRBD1 matching over 7 bases. V was pared by 5 bases and J by 6 bases, with 10 bases of the junction left unmatched. The CDR3 is 14 amino acids. Looked up from germline, CDR1 is SGHRS and CDR2 is YFSETQ. The CDR3 reads CASSTGVLGAEAFF. The CDR3 DNA sequence: TGCGCCAGCAGTACAGGGGTATTGGGAGCTGAAGCTTTCTTT.

The chain couples TRBV5-1 to TRBJ2-3, with D perhaps matching TRBD1 (5 bases). This CDR3 spans 15 amino acids. V lost 2 bases, J lost 0 bases, and 10 bases lay in between. CDR1 and CDR2 (germline): SGHRS, YFSETQ. CDR3 loop: CASSFPGSSTDTQYF. The CDR3 nucleotides read TGCGCCAGCAGCTTCCCAGGGTCTAGCACAGATACGCAGTATTTT.

The chain couples TRBV5-4 to TRBJ1-4, with 7 bases aligning to TRBD1. From germline, CDR1 is SGHNT and CDR2 YYREEE (reference sequence). J gave up 7 bases and V 4 bases, and 7 bases lay outside the gene matches. CDR3 length equals 14 residues. The CDR3 DNA follows: TGTGCCAGCAGCCTGTGGGACAGCCCTGAAAAACTGTTTTTT. This encodes CASSLWDSPEKLFF.

The V and J genes are TRBV6-6 and TRBJ1-5; TRBD1 aligns across 8 bases. V shed 5 bases, J shed 7 bases, and the junction held 16 bases outside the gene matches. In germline, CDR1 is MNHNY, CDR2 SVGAGI (reference sequence). The CDR3 loop spans 17 amino acids. The CDR3: CASSPGRDRILPQPQHF. CDR3 DNA sequence: TGTGCCAGCAGTCCCGGACGGGACAGGATACTCCCCCAGCCCCAGCATTTT.

The V and J genes are TRBV7-3 and TRBJ2-3, with 7 nucleotides matching TRBD1. V shed 3 bases and J 1 base; nucleotides not matched to a gene: 10. The germline CDR1 and CDR2 sequences are SGHTA and FQGTGA. The CDR3 totals 17 residues. CDR3 sequence reads: CASSFPLTGLGTDTQYF. In nucleotides, the CDR3 is TGTGCCAGCAGCTTCCCCCTGACAGGGTTGGGCACAGATACGCAGTATTTT.

The CDR3 loop reads CASSGTSGGASDEQFF. The CDR3 DNA sequence: TGTGCCAGCAGCGGGACTAGCGGGGGGGCCAGCGATGAGCAGTTCTTC. This chain uses TRBV14 with TRBJ2-1; 16 nucleotides line up with TRBD2. The CDR3 runs 16 residues. Germline CDR1 and CDR2: SGHDN and FVKESK. The junction had 6 bases not matched to a gene; V was cut back by 5 bases and J by 8 bases.

CDR3 region: CASSIPAGSDEQYF. The CDR3 DNA is TGTGCCAGTAGTATTCCGGCAGGGTCGGACGAGCAGTACTTC. The genes are TRBV19 and TRBJ2-7; a weak D match, TRBD1 (5 bases). CDR3 length equals 14 residues. V shed 3 bases and J shed 5 bases, with 14 bases lying between them. Germline V gives CDR1 LNHDA, CDR2 SQIVND (reference sequence). Using reference TRBV19 and TRBJ2-7 for the parts outside the CDR3, the full variable domain is DGGITQSPKYLFRKEGQNVTLSCEQNLNHDAMYWYRQDPGQGLRLIYYSQIVNDFQKGDIAEGYSVSREKKESFPLTVTSAQKNPTAFYLCASSIPAGSDEQYFGPGTRLTVT.

J is TRBJ1-1 and V is TRBV15; D is uncertain. V was shortened by 8 bases and J by 5 bases, with 9 bases between the two germline ends. This CDR3 spans 11 amino acids. Germline CDR1 is LNHNV and CDR2 is YYDKDF (reference sequence). The CDR3: CATYGGTEAFF. As DNA, the CDR3 is TGTGCCACCTATGGCGGGACTGAAGCTTTCTTT. The full variable domain, rest sourced from reference TRBV15 and TRBJ1-1, is DAMVIQNPRYQVTQFGKPVTLSCSQTLNHNVMYWYQQKSSQAPKLLFHYYDKDFNNEADTPDNFQSRRPNTSFCFLDIRSPGLGDTAMYLCATYGGTEAFFGQGTRLTVV.

The chain links TRBV12-3 or TRBV12-4 to TRBJ1-5; D is unresolved. Trimming removed 10 bases at V and 7 bases at J, with 14 bases between. The CDR3 is made up of 12 amino acids. The CDR3 sequence: CATRGRGQPQHF. DNA of the CDR3: TGTGCCACCCGTGGGAGAGGACAGCCCCAGCATTTT.